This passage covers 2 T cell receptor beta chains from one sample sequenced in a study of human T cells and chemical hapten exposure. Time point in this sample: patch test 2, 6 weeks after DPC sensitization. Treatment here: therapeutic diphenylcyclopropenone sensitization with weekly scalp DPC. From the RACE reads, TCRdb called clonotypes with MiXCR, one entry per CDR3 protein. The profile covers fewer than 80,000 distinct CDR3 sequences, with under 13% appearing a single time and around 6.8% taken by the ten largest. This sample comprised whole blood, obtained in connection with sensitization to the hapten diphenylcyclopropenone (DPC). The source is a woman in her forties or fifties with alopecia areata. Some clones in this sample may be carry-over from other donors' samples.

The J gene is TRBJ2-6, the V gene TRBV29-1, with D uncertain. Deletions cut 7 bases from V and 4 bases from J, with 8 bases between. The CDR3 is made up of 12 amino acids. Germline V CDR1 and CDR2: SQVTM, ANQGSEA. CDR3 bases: TGCAGCGCTGATTCGGGGGCCAACGTCCTGACTTTC. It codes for CSADSGANVLTF. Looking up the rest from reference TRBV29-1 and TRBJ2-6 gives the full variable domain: SAVISQKPSRDICQRGTSLTIQCQVDSQVTMMFWYRQQPGQSLTLIATANQGSEATYESGFVIDKFPISRPNLTFSTLTVSNMSPEDSSIYLCSADSGANVLTFGAGSRLTVL.

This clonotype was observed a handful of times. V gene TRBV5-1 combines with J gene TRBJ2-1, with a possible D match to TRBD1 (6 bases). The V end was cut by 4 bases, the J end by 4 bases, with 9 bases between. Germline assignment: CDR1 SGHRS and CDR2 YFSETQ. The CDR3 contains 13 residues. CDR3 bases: TGCGCCAGCAGCGTGGACAGATACAATGAGCAGTTCTTC. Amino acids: CASSVDRYNEQFF.